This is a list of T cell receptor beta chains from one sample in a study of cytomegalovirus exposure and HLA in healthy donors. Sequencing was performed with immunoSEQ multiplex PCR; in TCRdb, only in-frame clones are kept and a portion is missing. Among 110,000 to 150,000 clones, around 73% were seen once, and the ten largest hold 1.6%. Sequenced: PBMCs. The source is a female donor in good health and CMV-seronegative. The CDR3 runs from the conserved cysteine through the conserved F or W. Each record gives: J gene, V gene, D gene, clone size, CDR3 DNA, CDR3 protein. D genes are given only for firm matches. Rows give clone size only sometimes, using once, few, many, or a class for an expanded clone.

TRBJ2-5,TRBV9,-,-,TGTGCCAGCAGCTCAGGGGGGATTGGAGAGACCCAGTACTTC,CASSSGGIGETQYF
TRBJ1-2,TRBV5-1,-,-,TGCGCCAGCAGCTTGGAAGAGCGGCAGGCGTATGGCTACACCTTC,CASSLEERQAYGYTF
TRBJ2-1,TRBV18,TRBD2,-,TGTGCCAGCTCACTGGGGACTATCCGGGGGCAGTTCTTC,CASSLGTIRGQFF
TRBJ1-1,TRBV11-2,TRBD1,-,TGTGCCAGCAGCTCACAGGGGGTTGGTACTGAAGCTTTCTTT,CASSSQGVGTEAFF
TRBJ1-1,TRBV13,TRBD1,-,TGTGCCAGCAGCTTGGCCTCCGGCCCCCGGACAGGGATATTCTTT,CASSLASGPRTGIFF
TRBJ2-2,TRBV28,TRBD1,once,TGTGCCAGCAGTTTATCGGGACAGGGCAACACCGGGGAGCTGTTTTTT,CASSLSGQGNTGELFF
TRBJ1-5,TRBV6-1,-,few,TGTGCCAGCAGTGAAGAAGGCAGGGGTAGCAATCAGCCCCAGCATTTT,CASSEEGRGSNQPQHF
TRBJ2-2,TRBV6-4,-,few,TGTGCCAGCAGTGACTCGAGCAGCGGCCCGACCGGGGAGCTGTTTTTT,CASSDSSSGPTGELFF
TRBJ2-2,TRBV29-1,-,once,TGCAGCGTTGTCAGGCAGGCAATGAACACCGGGGAGCTGTTTTTT,CSVVRQAMNTGELFF
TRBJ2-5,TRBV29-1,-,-,TGCAGCTCGACAGGACAAGAGACCCAGTACTTC,CSSTGQETQYF
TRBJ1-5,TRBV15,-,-,TGTGCCACCAGCACAACAGACAAGCAATTCTATAGCAATCAGCCCCAGCATTTT,CATSTTDKQFYSNQPQHF
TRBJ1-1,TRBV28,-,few,TGTGCCAGCAGTTTTTCCCCGGGAAGGAACACTGAAGCTTTCTTT,CASSFSPGRNTEAFF
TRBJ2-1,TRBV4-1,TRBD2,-,TGCGCCAGCAGCCAAGATTCCGGCGGGAGTATCTATGAGCAGTTCTTC,CASSQDSGGSIYEQFF
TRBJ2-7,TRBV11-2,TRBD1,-,TGTGCCAGCAGCTTAGTTAAGGGGGACAGGGCGGTGCACTACGAGCAGTACTTC,CASSLVKGDRAVHYEQYF
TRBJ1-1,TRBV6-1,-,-,TGTGCCAGCAGTGAAGGTGTACAGTTGAACACTGAAGCTTTCTTT,CASSEGVQLNTEAFF
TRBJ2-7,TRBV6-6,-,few,TGTGCCAGCAGTTATCGGGGTCCGGTCGACTACGAGCAGTACTTC,CASSYRGPVDYEQYF
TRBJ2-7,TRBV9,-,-,TGTGCCGGCAGCGTAAAACAGGGAGACTACGAGCAGTACTTC,CAGSVKQGDYEQYF
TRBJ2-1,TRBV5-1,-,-,TGCGCCAGCAGGGGTCCCCTTACGCGGGGGCAGTTCTTC,CASRGPLTRGQFF
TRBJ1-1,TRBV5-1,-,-,TGCGCCAGCAGCAACTCCGGGCAGGGGACTGAAGCTTTCTTT,CASSNSGQGTEAFF
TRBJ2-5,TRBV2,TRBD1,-,TGTGCCGGCAAACGAGGGACAGCCTCTGGGGAGCAGTACTTC,CAGKRGTASGEQYF
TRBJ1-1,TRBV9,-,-,TGTGCCAGCAGCCCCGCTGGGGCCCCCACTGAAGCTTTCTTT,CASSPAGAPTEAFF
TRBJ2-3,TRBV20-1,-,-,TGCAGTGCAAACCCCGGAGATACGCAGTATTTT,CSANPGDTQYF
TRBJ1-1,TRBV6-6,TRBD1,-,TGTGCCAGCAGTTACGGGGACAGGGTGAGCGCTGAAGCTTTCTTT,CASSYGDRVSAEAFF
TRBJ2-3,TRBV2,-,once,TGTGCCAGCATCGAGGAGGTGTCTAAAATTTCAGATACGCAGTATTTT,CASIEEVSKISDTQYF
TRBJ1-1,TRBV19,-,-,TGTGCCAGTACCCCCCCTGACAGGTTGAACACTGAAGCTTTCTTT,CASTPPDRLNTEAFF
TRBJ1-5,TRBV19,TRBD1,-,TGTGCCAGTAGTATGGGACAGGGGGCCGGTCAGCCCCAGCATTTT,CASSMGQGAGQPQHF
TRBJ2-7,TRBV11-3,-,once,TGTGCCAGCAGCTTAGGATGCTTGGAGGGGTTCTACGAGCAGTACTTC,CASSLGCLEGFYEQYF
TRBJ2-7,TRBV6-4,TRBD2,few,TGTGCCAGCAGTGAAGCGGGGTCGCCTCGGGAGCAGTACTTC,CASSEAGSPREQYF
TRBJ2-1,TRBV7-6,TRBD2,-,TGTGCCAGCAGCTCTAGCGGGTCGGGCTCCTACAATGAGCAGTTCTTC,CASSSSGSGSYNEQFF
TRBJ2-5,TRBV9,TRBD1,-,TGTGCCAGCAGTCGGGGACAGGGGGCGCGTGAGACCCAGTACTTC,CASSRGQGARETQYF
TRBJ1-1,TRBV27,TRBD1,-,TGTGCCAGCAGTTTGTCAGGGGGGAACACTGAAGCTTTCTTT,CASSLSGGNTEAFF
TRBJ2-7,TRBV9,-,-,TGTGCCAGCAGCGTAGGACCCGCGGGGGAGCAGTACTTC,CASSVGPAGEQYF
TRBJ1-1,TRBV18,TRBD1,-,TGTGCCAGCTCACCAAAGGGGCCCGGGACAGGGGCCACTGAAGCTTTCTTT,CASSPKGPGTGATEAFF
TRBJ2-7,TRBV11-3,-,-,TGTGCCAGCAGCTCTAGAATCTCCTACGAGCAGTACTTC,CASSSRISYEQYF
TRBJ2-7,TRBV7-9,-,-,TGTTCCATCCGGCCCCCGGCGGGCGAGCAGTACTTC,CSIRPPAGEQYF